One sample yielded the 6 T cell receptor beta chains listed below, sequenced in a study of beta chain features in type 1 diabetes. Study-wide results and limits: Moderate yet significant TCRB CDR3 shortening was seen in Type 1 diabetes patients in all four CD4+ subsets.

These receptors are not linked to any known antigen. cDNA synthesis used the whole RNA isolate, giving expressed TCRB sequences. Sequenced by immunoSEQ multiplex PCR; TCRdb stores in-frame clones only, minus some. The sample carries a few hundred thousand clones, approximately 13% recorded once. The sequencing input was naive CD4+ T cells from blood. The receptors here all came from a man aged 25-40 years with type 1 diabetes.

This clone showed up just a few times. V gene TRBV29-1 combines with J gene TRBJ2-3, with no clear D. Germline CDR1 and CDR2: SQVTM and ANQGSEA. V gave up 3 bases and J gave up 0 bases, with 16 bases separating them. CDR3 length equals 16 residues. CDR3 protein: CSVDRPGSISTDTQYF. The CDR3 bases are TGCAGCGTTGACCGGCCGGGTTCGATCAGCACAGATACGCAGTATTTT.

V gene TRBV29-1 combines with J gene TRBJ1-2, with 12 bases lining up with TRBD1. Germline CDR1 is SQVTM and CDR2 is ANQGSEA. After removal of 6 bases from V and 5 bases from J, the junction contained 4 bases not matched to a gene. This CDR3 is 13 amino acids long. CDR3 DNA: TGCAGCGTCGGGACAGGGGGCGCTTATGGCTACACCTTC. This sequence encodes CSVGTGGAYGYTF.

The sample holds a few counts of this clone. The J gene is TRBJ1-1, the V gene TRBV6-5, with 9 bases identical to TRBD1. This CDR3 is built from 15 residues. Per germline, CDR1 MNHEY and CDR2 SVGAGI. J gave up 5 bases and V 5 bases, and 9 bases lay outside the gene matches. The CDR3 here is CASSPGQGARTEAFF. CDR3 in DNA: TGTGCCAGCAGTCCGGGACAGGGAGCGAGGACTGAAGCTTTCTTT.

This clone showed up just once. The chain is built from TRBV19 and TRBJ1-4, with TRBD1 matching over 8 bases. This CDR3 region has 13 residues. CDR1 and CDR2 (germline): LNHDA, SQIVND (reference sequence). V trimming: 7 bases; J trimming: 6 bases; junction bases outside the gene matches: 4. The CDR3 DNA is TGTGCCAGTATGGACAGGGTTGATGAAAAACTGTTTTTT. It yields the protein CASMDRVDEKLFF. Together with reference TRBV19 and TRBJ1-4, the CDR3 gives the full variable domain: DGGITQSPKYLFRKEGQNVTLSCEQNLNHDAMYWYRQDPGQGLRLIYYSQIVNDFQKGDIAEGYSVSREKKESFPLTVTSAQKNPTAFYLCASMDRVDEKLFFGSGTQLSVL.

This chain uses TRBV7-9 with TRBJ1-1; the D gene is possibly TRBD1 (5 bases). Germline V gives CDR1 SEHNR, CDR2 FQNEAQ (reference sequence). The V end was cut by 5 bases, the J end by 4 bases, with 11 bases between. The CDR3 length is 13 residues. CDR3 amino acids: CASSETQGTEAFF. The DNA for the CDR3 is TGTGCCAGCAGCGAAACCCAGGGCACTGAAGCTTTCTTT.

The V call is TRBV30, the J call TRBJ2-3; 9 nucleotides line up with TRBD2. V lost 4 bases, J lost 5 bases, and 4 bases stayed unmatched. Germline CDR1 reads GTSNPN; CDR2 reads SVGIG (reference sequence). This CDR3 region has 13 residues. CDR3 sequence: CAWKGLAGDTQYF. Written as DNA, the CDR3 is TGTGCCTGGAAGGGACTAGCTGGAGATACGCAGTATTTT.